This passage covers 24 T cell receptor beta chains from one sample sequenced in a study of response to subunit inactivated influenza vaccine. TCRdb re-analysed the RT-PCR reads in MiXCR, keeping a single row per CDR3 protein. The repertoire holds around 850,000 distinct CDR3 sequences, 18% seen once, with about 11% in the top ten. The specimen was PBMCs from blood, collected roughly 5 days after vaccination. The receptors here all came from a man in his forties or fifties who received an inactivated influenza vaccine.

The V and J genes are TRBV12-3 or TRBV12-4 and TRBJ2-3, with 11 bases lining up with TRBD1. J gave up 2 bases and V 5 bases, and 6 bases lay outside the gene matches. This CDR3 contains 16 residues. Here the CDR3 reads CASSTGQGGVTDTQYF. The CDR3 DNA reads TGTGCCAGCAGTACGGGACAGGGGGGAGTCACAGATACGCAGTATTTT.

A few counts support this clonotype. The genes are TRBV11-2 and TRBJ2-1; D gene ambiguous. Looked up from germline, CDR1 is SGHAT and CDR2 is FQNNGV. The CDR3 sequence is 15 residues long. Trimming removed 7 bases at V and 2 bases at J, with 15 bases between. The CDR3 region has the DNA TGTGCCAGCAAGATACAGCCTAATACCTACAATGAGCAGTTCTTC. Its translation is CASKIQPNTYNEQFF.

J is TRBJ2-3 and V is TRBV25-1; D remains ambiguous. The CDR3 is 11 amino acids. With 8 bases removed from V and 3 bases from J, the gap between germline ends came to 6 bases. The V gene's germline CDR1 is MGHDK and CDR2 SYGVNS. CDR3 loop: CASAGTDTQYF. The DNA for the CDR3 is TGTGCCAGCGCCGGAACAGATACGCAGTATTTT.

This chain joins TRBV3-1 and TRBJ2-2, with 7 bases matching TRBD1. CDR1 is LGHDT and CDR2 is YNNKEL in the germline V gene (reference sequence). Unmatched junction bases numbered 5, after V lost 6 bases and J lost 4 bases. The CDR3 has 14 residues. CDR3 in DNA: TGTGCCAGCAGTGACAGGGCCGGCACCGGGGAGCTGTTTTTT. The encoded protein is CASSDRAGTGELFF.

V usage is TRBV28 and J usage is TRBJ2-7; 7 bases match TRBD1. V trimming: 6 bases; J trimming: 3 bases; junction bases outside the gene matches: 8. Germline CDR1 MDHEN, CDR2 SYDVKM. The CDR3 has 14 amino acids. This CDR3 is CASSIGQVDYEQYF. CDR3 coding DNA: TGTGCCAGCAGCATCGGACAGGTTGACTACGAGCAGTACTTC.

This clonotype was found a few times. This sequence joins TRBV15 and TRBJ1-5; 7 bases agree with TRBD1. V lost 5 bases and J lost 5; bases outside the gene matches: 9. Germline CDR1 and CDR2: LNHNV and YYDKDF (reference sequence). There are 15 residues in the CDR3. The CDR3 coding sequence is TGTGCCACCAGCCCCGAGGGGGCTTTCCATCAGCCCCAGCATTTT. As protein: CATSPEGAFHQPQHF.

This clonotype was observed a handful of times. This chain connects TRBV20-1 to TRBJ2-1; 8 nucleotides match TRBD1. V dropped 4 bases and J dropped 3; count of bases not matched to a gene: 5. This CDR3 region has 14 residues. Germline V lookup: CDR1 DFQATT, CDR2 SNEGSKA (reference sequence). As DNA, the CDR3 is TGCAGTGCTACCGACAGGGGTTTCTACAATGAGCAGTTCTTC. Protein product: CSATDRGFYNEQFF.

The chain uses TRBV24-1 and TRBJ2-1, with D possibly matching TRBD1 (6 bases). The V end was cut by 4 bases, the J end by 8 bases, with 20 bases between. The germline gives CDR1 KGHDR, CDR2 SFDVKD. The CDR3 is 16 amino acids. This chain's CDR3 is CATSEPDRYSFYEQFF. DNA for the CDR3: TGTGCCACCAGTGAGCCTGACAGGTACTCATTTTATGAGCAGTTCTTC.

This clonotype was detected a few times. J is TRBJ1-5 and V is TRBV20-1; D is unresolved. The germline V gene has CDR1 DFQATT and CDR2 SNEGSKA (reference sequence). V shed 6 bases and J shed 6 bases, with 15 bases lying between them. This CDR3 has 13 residues. In nucleotides, the CDR3 is TGCAGTGCCCTTGTTTGGGGAATTCAGCCCCAGCATTTT. It is translated as CSALVWGIQPQHF.

The rearrangement links TRBV20-1 to TRBJ1-3, with D maybe TRBD1 (5 bases). This CDR3 is 14 amino acids long. The V end was cut by 0 bases, the J end by 2 bases, with 8 bases between. Germline loops: CDR1 DFQATT, CDR2 SNEGSKA (reference sequence). The CDR3 here is CSAREGTAGNTIYF. DNA of the CDR3: TGCAGTGCTAGAGAAGGGACGGCTGGAAACACCATATATTTT.

The chain uses TRBV5-1 and TRBJ1-2; D gene uncertain. V lost 1 base, J lost 1 base, and 8 bases lay in between. This CDR3 comprises 14 residues. Looked up from germline, CDR1 is SGHRS and CDR2 is YFSETQ. The CDR3 DNA sequence: TGCGCCAGCAGCTTGATTGGGCTTAACTATGGCTACACCTTC. This codes for CASSLIGLNYGYTF.

The rearrangement uses TRBV20-1 and TRBJ1-1, with 8 bases that match TRBD1. Unmatched junction bases numbered 4, after V lost 3 bases and J lost 1 base. CDR1 DFQATT and CDR2 SNEGSKA come from the germline V gene (reference sequence). This CDR3 has 14 amino acids. CDR3 DNA sequence: TGCAGTGCTAGGCCGGGACAGGAGAACACTGAAGCTTTCTTT. Translated, it gives CSARPGQENTEAFF.

There are a few counts of this clonotype. The chain links TRBV6-5 to TRBJ2-5; D call uncertain. The length of the CDR3 is 16 residues. The germline V gene has CDR1 MNHEY and CDR2 SVGAGI. Trimming pared 0 bases from V and 1 base from J, leaving 12 bases between. The CDR3 reads CASSYSSQYTQETQYF. Here the CDR3 DNA reads TGTGCCAGCAGTTACTCGTCGCAGTACACCCAAGAGACCCAGTACTTC.

The chain joins TRBV30 to TRBJ2-7; 7 bases fit TRBD2. With 2 bases clipped from V and 1 base from J, the junction kept 11 bases outside the gene matches. Germline V gene lookup returns CDR1 GTSNPN and CDR2 SVGIG (reference sequence). The CDR3 contains 16 residues. The chain's CDR3 is CAWSSASGWRSYEQYF. The DNA of the CDR3 is TGTGCCTGGAGTAGCGCTAGCGGTTGGAGGTCCTACGAGCAGTACTTC. Drawing the rest from reference TRBV30 and TRBJ2-7, the complete variable domain is SQTIHQWPATLVQPVGSPLSLECTVEGTSNPNLYWYRQAAGRGLQLLFYSVGIGQISSEVPQNLSASRPQDRQFILSSKKLLLSDSGFYLCAWSSASGWRSYEQYFGPGTRLTVT.

This clonotype was recorded only once. The chain has TRBV6-2 or TRBV6-3 and TRBJ2-5; D is uncertain. The CDR3 spans 15 residues. With 2 bases removed from V and 5 bases from J, the gap between germline ends came to 15 bases. Germline V gene data show CDR1 as MNHEY and CDR2 as SVGEGT. The CDR3 bases are TGTGCCAGCAGTTACCAAACCTATAGGTTGGAGACCCAGTACTTC. Amino acid sequence: CASSYQTYRLETQYF.

The rearrangement uses TRBV9 and TRBJ2-3; D is undetermined. Germline-derived CDR1 and CDR2 are SGDLS and YYNGEE. V was shortened by 6 bases and J by 2 bases, with 13 bases between the two germline ends. CDR3 length equals 14 residues. DNA of the CDR3: TGTGCCAGCAATCAAGGCCAGAACACAGATACGCAGTATTTT. It yields the protein CASNQGQNTDTQYF.

This clonotype was detected only once. This chain joins TRBV19 and TRBJ1-5; D ambiguous. The germline CDR1 and CDR2 sequences are LNHDA and SQIVND (reference sequence). V lost 1 base and J lost 5, with 12 bases in between. The CDR3 consists of 15 residues. The CDR3 loop is CASSIGQPRYQPQHF. For the CDR3, the DNA is TGTGCCAGTAGTATAGGGCAGCCGCGGTATCAGCCCCAGCATTTT.

There are a few counts of this clonotype. The chain joins TRBV20-1 to TRBJ2-7; D not certain. This CDR3 region has 15 residues. Germline V gene data show CDR1 as DFQATT and CDR2 as SNEGSKA (reference sequence). Between the trimmed V and J ends, which lost 3 bases and 2 bases, there was a span of 17 bases. The CDR3 reads CSASGETRFTYEQYF. CDR3 coding DNA: TGCAGTGCTAGTGGGGAAACCCGCTTTACCTACGAGCAGTACTTC.

The chain employs TRBV5-1 and TRBJ1-2; D is ambiguous. The CDR3 runs to 11 residues. The germline gives CDR1 SGHRS, CDR2 YFSETQ. The ends were cut back, 4 bases at V and 6 bases at J, with 7 bases in the middle. The CDR3 sequence: CASSDFDGYTF. The DNA of the CDR3 is TGCGCCAGCAGCGATTTTGATGGCTACACCTTC.

The rearrangement links TRBV28 to TRBJ1-6; D is undetermined. Germline assignment: CDR1 MDHEN and CDR2 SYDVKM. Trimming took 2 bases from V and 8 from J, leaving 4 bases between them. The CDR3 spans 12 residues. CDR3 in DNA: TGTGCCAGCAGTTTACTTTATTCACCCCTCCACTTT. Amino acid sequence: CASSLLYSPLHF.

J is TRBJ2-5 and V is TRBV12-3 or TRBV12-4, with 10 nucleotides matching TRBD2. The CDR3 extends over 17 amino acids. The V segment lost 4 bases and the J segment 3 bases; nucleotides outside the gene matches: 11. CDR3 nucleotides: TGTGCCAGCAGTTCATTTAGGACTAGCGGTGGAGAAGAGACCCAGTACTTC. Protein sequence: CASSSFRTSGGEETQYF.

The rearrangement links TRBV6-1 to TRBJ2-4, with D perhaps TRBD1 (5 bases). V lost 5 bases to trimming and J lost 9 bases, with 17 bases between them. CDR1 is MNHNS and CDR2 is SASEGT in the germline V gene. CDR3 length: 14 amino acids. This CDR3 is CASSKPLHRSIQYF. The CDR3 DNA reads as TGTGCCAGCAGTAAACCACTCCACAGGAGCATTCAGTACTTC.

This clonotype was counted at least ten times. The V and J genes are TRBV13 and TRBJ1-2; D ambiguous. Germline-derived CDR1 and CDR2 are PRHDT and FYEKMQ (reference sequence). Trimming took 5 bases from V and 9 from J, leaving 16 bases between them. The CDR3 has 13 residues. CDR3 region: CASSLRDWLRYTF. The DNA for the CDR3 is TGTGCCAGCAGCCTCCGGGATTGGCTGCGCTACACCTTC.

There are a few counts of this clonotype. This chain's CDR3 is CSVEDLGRPNVLTF. CDR3 in DNA: TGCAGCGTTGAAGATCTCGGCAGGCCGAACGTCCTGACTTTC. The chain carries TRBV29-1 and TRBJ2-6, with D hard to call. With 0 bases removed from V and 10 bases from J, the gap between germline ends came to 13 bases. Germline CDR1 SQVTM, CDR2 ANQGSEA. The CDR3 contains 14 residues.